This T cell receptor beta chain was recorded in a study of STAT5B mutations in CD4+ large granular lymphocyte leukemia. Study-wide results and limits: CD4-sorted patient repertoires seemed more clonal than healthy CD4+ repertoires.

The assay was run at survey level. Study processing details: Productive clonotypes were detectable down to 2.59 x 10-5 frequency. Repertoires were generated with immunoSEQ multiplex PCR, while TCRdb's copy carries only in-frame clones and drops some. That table is the source of V, J and clone size, and D and trimming were worked out from the DNA. The sample has around 50,000 clones, 80% to 85% seen once. Concerning this clone itself: Its cognate antigen is unknown.

This receptor was taken from a human donor in good health. The material sequenced was CD4+ T cells from blood buffy coats.

The CDR3 region is CSVVGGRAANEQFF. The CDR3 nucleotides read TGCAGCGTTGTGGGTGGCAGGGCAGCCAATGAGCAGTTCTTC. The chain carries TRBV29-1 and TRBJ2-1, with D possibly being TRBD1 (5 bases). With 4 bases removed from V and 6 bases from J, the gap between germline ends came to 16 bases. The CDR3 contains 14 residues. Germline assignment: CDR1 SQVTM and CDR2 ANQGSEA.